The TCR beta chain described here comes from a study of PD-1 blockade in classical Hodgkin lymphoma. Background on the study: Patients had nivolumab dosed at 3 mg/kg, delivered intravenously every 2 weeks. The study's findings and limits: Before treatment, complete responders showed about the same diversity as newly diagnosed patients. In newly diagnosed patients, baseline TCR diversity was reportedly below that of healthy donors. With CD4+ cells, TCR diversity rose significantly by C4D1, but not with CD8+ cells.

A note on this clone: Its specificity is unknown.

The germline V gene has CDR1 SGHRS and CDR2 YFSETQ. There are 14 residues in the CDR3. J was trimmed by 0 bases and V by 6 bases; bases with no gene match: 2. Here immunoSEQ multiplex PCR was the method, and the copy in TCRdb shows in-frame clones only, minus some. The sample holds tens of thousands of clones, roughly nine tenths seen once. Regarding time point: cycle 4 day 1 (C4D1), after 5 to 7 weeks of nivolumab. All patients relapsed after autologous stem cell transplantation, and brentuximab vedotin exposure varied. Sequencing was performed on peripheral blood mononuclear cells (PBMCs), taken before the fourth cycle of nivolumab. The V call is TRBV5-1, the J call TRBJ1-4; 7 bases line up with TRBD1. This TCR came from a human donor with classical Hodgkin lymphoma. The CDR3 sequence is CASTTGSTNEKLFF. In DNA form, the CDR3 reads TGCGCCAGCACGACAGGGTCAACTAATGAAAAACTGTTTTTT.